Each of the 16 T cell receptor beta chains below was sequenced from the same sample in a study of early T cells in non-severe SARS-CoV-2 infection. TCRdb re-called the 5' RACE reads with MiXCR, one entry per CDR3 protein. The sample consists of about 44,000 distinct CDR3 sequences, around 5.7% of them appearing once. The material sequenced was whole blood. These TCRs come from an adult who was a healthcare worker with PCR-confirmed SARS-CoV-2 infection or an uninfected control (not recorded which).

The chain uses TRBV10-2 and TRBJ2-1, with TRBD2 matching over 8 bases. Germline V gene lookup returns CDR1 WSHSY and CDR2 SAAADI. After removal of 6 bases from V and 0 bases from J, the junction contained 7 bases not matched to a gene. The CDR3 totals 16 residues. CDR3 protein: CASRATGGHSYNEQFF. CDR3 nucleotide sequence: TGCGCCAGCAGGGCTACGGGGGGGCACTCCTACAATGAGCAGTTCTTC.

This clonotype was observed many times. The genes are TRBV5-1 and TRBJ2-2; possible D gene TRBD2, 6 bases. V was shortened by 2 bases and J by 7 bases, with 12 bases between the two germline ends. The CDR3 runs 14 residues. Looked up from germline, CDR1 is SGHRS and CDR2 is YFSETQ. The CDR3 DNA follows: TGCGCCAGCAGCTTAGGAGGGGCCGACGGGGAGCTGTTTTTT. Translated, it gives CASSLGGADGELFF.

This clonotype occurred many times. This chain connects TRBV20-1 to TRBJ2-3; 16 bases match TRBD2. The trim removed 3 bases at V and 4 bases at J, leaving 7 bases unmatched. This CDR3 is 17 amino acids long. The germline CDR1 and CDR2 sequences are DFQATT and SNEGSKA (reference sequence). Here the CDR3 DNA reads TGCAGTGCTAGGGGACTAGCGGGGGGGCTGAGGGCAGATACGCAGTATTTT. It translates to CSARGLAGGLRADTQYF.

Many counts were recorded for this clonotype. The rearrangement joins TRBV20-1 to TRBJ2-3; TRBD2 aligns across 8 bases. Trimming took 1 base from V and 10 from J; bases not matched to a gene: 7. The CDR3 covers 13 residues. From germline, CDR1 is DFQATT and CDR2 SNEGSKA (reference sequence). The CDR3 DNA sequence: TGCAGTGCTAGAGTCGAGTCGGGGGGGGCGCAGTATTTT. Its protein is CSARVESGGAQYF.

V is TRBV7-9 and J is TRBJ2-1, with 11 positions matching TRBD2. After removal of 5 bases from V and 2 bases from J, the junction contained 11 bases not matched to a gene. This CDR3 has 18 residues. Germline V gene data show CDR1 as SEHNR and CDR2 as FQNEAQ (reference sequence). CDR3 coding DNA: TGTGCCAGCAGCGTTTTGGATTATAGCGGGGGGGCCTACAATGAGCAGTTCTTC. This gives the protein CASSVLDYSGGAYNEQFF.

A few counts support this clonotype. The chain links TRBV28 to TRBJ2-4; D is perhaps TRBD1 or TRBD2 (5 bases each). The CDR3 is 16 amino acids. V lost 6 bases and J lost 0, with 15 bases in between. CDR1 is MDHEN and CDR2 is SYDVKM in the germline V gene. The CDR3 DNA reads TGTGCCAGCAGCCCGGGGACGGTAAAAGCCAAAAACATTCAGTACTTC. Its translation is CASSPGTVKAKNIQYF.

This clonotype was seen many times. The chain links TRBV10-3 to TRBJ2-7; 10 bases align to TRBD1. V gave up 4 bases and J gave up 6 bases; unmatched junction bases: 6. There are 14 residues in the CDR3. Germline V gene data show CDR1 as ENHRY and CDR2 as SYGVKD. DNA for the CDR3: TGTGCCATCAGTGCCGGGACAGGGGAGGGCGAGCAGTACTTC. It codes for CAISAGTGEGEQYF.

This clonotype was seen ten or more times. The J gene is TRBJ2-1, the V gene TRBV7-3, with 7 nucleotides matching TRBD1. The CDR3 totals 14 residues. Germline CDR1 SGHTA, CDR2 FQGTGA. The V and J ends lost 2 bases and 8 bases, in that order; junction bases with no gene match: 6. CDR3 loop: CASSLLTGPHEQFF. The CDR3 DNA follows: TGTGCCAGCAGCTTATTGACAGGGCCACATGAGCAGTTCTTC.

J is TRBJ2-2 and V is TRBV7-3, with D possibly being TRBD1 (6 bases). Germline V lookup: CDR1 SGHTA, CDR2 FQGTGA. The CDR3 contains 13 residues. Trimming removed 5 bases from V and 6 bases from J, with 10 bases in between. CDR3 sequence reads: CASSIQGSGELFF. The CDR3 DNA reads TGTGCCAGCAGCATACAGGGTTCCGGGGAGCTGTTTTTT.

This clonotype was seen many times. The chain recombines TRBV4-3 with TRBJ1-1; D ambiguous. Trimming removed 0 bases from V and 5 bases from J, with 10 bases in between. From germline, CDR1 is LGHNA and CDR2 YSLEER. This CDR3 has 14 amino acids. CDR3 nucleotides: TGCGCCAGCAGCCAAGATCGAGGTACAACTGAAGCTTTCTTT. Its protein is CASSQDRGTTEAFF.

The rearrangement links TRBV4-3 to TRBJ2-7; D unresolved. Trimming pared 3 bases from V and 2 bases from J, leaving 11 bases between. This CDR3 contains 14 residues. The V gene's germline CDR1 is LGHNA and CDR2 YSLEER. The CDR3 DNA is TGCGCCAGCAGCCACTCCCCGGGCCCCTACGAGCAGTACTTC. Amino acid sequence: CASSHSPGPYEQYF.

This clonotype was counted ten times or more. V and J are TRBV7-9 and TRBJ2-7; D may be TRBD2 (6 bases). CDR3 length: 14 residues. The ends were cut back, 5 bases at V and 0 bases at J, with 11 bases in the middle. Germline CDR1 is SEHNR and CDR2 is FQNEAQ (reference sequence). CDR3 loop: CASSVRESSYEQYF. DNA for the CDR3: TGTGCCAGCAGCGTACGGGAGAGCTCCTACGAGCAGTACTTC.

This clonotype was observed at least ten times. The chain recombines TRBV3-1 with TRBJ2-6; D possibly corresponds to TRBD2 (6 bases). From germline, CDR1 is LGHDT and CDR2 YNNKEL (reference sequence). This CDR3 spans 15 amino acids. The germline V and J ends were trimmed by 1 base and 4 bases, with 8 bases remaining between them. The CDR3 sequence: CASSQAGVGANVLTF. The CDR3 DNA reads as TGTGCCAGCAGCCAAGCGGGGGTAGGGGCCAACGTCCTGACTTTC.

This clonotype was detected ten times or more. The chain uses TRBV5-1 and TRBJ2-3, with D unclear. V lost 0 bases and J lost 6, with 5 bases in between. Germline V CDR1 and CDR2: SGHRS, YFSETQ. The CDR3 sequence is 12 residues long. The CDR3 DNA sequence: TGCGCCAGCAGCTTGGAGGACGATACGCAGTATTTT. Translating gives CASSLEDDTQYF.

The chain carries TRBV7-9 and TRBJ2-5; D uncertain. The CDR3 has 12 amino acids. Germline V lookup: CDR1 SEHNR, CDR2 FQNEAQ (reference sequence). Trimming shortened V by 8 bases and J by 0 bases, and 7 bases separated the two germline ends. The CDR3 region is CASCRDQETQYF. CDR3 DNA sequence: TGTGCCAGCTGCCGGGACCAAGAGACCCAGTACTTC.

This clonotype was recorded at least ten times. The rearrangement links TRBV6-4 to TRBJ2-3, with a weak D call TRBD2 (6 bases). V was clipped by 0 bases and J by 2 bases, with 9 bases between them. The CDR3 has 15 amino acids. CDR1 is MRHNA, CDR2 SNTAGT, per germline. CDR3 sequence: CASSDSEGSTDTQYF. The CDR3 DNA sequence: TGTGCCAGCAGTGACTCGGAGGGATCCACAGATACGCAGTATTTT.